A selection of T cell receptor beta chains follows, all from one sample in a study of beta chain features in type 1 diabetes. Profiling relied on immunoSEQ multiplex PCR, and the TCRdb table lists in-frame clones only, not all of them. Here the sample spans about 140,000 clones, approximately 13% being singletons. Sequenced material: central memory CD4+ T cells from blood. The receptors were gathered from a man younger than 30 with type 1 diabetes. Each CDR3 is given with its conserved first and last residue. D genes are given only for firm matches. Part of the rows lack a size; the others show once, few, many or a class for expanded clones.

V	J	size	D	DNA	CDR3
TRBV7-9	TRBJ1-1	.	.	TGTGCCAGCAACCCCCCACCTGGTGAAGCTTTCTTT	CASNPPPGEAFF
TRBV18	TRBJ1-2	.	.	TGTGCCAGCTCACCACCCCTGAACAGGGTATATGGCTACACCTTC	CASSPPLNRVYGYTF
TRBV11-2	TRBJ2-7	few	.	TGTGCCAGCAGCTTCTCTCAGGCACTCTCCTACGAGCAGTACTTC	CASSFSQALSYEQYF
TRBV20-1	TRBJ1-1	.	.	TGCAGTGCCCGGAAGGATCCTGAAGCTTTCTTT	CSARKDPEAFF
TRBV11-2	TRBJ1-2	once	.	TGTGCCAGCAGCCGCCAGAGGGCTGGCTACACCTTC	CASSRQRAGYTF
TRBV18	TRBJ1-2	.	TRBD1	TGTGCCAGCTCACCAACGGACAGGGACCATGGCTACACCTTC	CASSPTDRDHGYTF
TRBV11-2	TRBJ2-5	.	TRBD1	TGTGCCAGCAGCTTAGTGTCCGGACAGGCCCAAGAGACCCAGTACTTC	CASSLVSGQAQETQYF
TRBV18	TRBJ2-5	.	.	TGTGCCAGCTCACCACCAGGACAAGAGACCCAGTACTTC	CASSPPGQETQYF
TRBV27	TRBJ1-5	.	.	TGTGCCAGCAGCCTGGATCGGGGATTTAGCAATCAGCCCCAGCATTTT	CASSLDRGFSNQPQHF
TRBV25-1	TRBJ1-2	few	.	TGTGCCAGCAGTGCATACAGGGAGCGAGGCTACACCTTC	CASSAYRERGYTF
TRBV4-2	TRBJ2-5	many	.	TGTGCCAGCAGCCAGACAGACCAAGAGACCCAGTACTTC	CASSQTDQETQYF
TRBV27	TRBJ2-1	.	TRBD2	TGTGCCAGCAGTTTAATGGGACTAGCGGGGACTTCCGACAATGAGCAGTTCTTC	CASSLMGLAGTSDNEQFF
TRBV25-1	TRBJ1-6	.	TRBD1	TGTGCCAGCAGTGTGGGACAGGGGGCCTATAATTCACCCCTCCACTTT	CASSVGQGAYNSPLHF
TRBV2	TRBJ1-2	.	.	TGTGCCAGCAGTGCCCTTAACTATGGCTACACCTTC	CASSALNYGYTF
TRBV19	TRBJ2-3	.	TRBD1	TGTGCCAGTACCGGGACAGGGGGCACAGATACGCAGTATTTT	CASTGTGGTDTQYF
TRBV5-1	TRBJ1-1	once	.	TGCGCCAGCAGTTTGACAGTATTCCCCACGAACACTGAAGCTTTCTTT	CASSLTVFPTNTEAFF
TRBV2	TRBJ2-5	.	TRBD2	TGTGCCAGCAGTGAAGGAACCAGCGGGGGTTGGGAGACCCAGTACTTC	CASSEGTSGGWETQYF
TRBV29-1	TRBJ1-2	.	TRBD1	TGCAGCGTTGAATCCGGGACAGGGACTGGGGGCTACACCTTC	CSVESGTGTGGYTF
TRBV30	TRBJ2-6	.	.	TGTGCCTGGAGTGTACAATGGGGATCTGGGGCCAACGTCCTGACTTTC	CAWSVQWGSGANVLTF
TRBV19	TRBJ1-5	few	.	TGTGCCAGTAGTATAGATGTATGGGGACAACTCAATCAGCCCCAGCATTTT	CASSIDVWGQLNQPQHF
TRBV19	TRBJ2-3	few	TRBD2	TGTGCCAGTAGTAAGGCCCCGGGGGGGGCATATACGCAGTATTTT	CASSKAPGGAYTQYF
TRBV7-8	TRBJ1-3	.	.	TGTGCCAGCAGCTTAGGAGGGGCCTCTGGAAACACCATATATTTT	CASSLGGASGNTIYF
TRBV14	TRBJ2-3	.	TRBD2	TGTGCCAGCAGCCAAGCGGGGGTAGCGGGGGCCTCCGGTACGCAGTATTTT	CASSQAGVAGASGTQYF
TRBV5-1	TRBJ2-1	few	.	TGCGCCAGCAGCTTGATTCGTGAGCAGTTCTTC	CASSLIREQFF
TRBV7-2	TRBJ1-1	few	.	TGTGCCAGCAGCATCAGGGAGTGGGCTGAAGCTTTCTTT	CASSIREWAEAFF
TRBV13	TRBJ1-1	.	.	TGTGCCAGCAGCTTAGGCCCTCAAGGCGACACTGAAGCTTTCTTT	CASSLGPQGDTEAFF
TRBV6-5	TRBJ1-2	few	.	TGTGCCAGCAGGGAATTAGGGAACTATGGCTACACCTTC	CASRELGNYGYTF
TRBV10-3	TRBJ1-1	many	TRBD1	TGTGCCATCAGTGAAACGACAGGGCCGAACACTGAAGCTTTCTTT	CAISETTGPNTEAFF
TRBV28	TRBJ2-7	few	TRBD1	TGTGCCAGCAGTTCCGGGACAGGGAGGCCCTACGAGCAGTACTTC	CASSSGTGRPYEQYF
TRBV2	TRBJ1-2	.	.	TGTGCCAGCAGTGAAAGGCAACCGGCCGGAGGCTACACCTTC	CASSERQPAGGYTF
TRBV18	TRBJ2-7	few	.	TGTGCCAGCTCACCCGACAGCTACGAGCAGTACTTC	CASSPDSYEQYF
TRBV6-5	TRBJ2-7	once	.	TGTGCCAGCAGCACGGTAGGAGAGCAGTACTTC	CASSTVGEQYF
TRBV29-1	TRBJ2-3	many	TRBD2	TGCAGCGTTGCCGGGACTAGCGGCCCAGATACGCAGTATTTT	CSVAGTSGPDTQYF
TRBV28	TRBJ2-2	few	.	TGTGCCAGCAGCTCCGGGGGGACAGGTGATGCCGGGGAGCTGTTTTTT	CASSSGGTGDAGELFF
TRBV7-6	TRBJ2-2	few	TRBD1	TGTGCCAGCAGCGGACAGGGTTTTACCGGGGAGCTGTTTTTT	CASSGQGFTGELFF
TRBV25-1	TRBJ1-1	few	.	TGTGCCAGCAGACAGGAGAACACTGAAGCTTTCTTT	CASRQENTEAFF
TRBV6-1	TRBJ2-3	few	TRBD2	TGTGCCAGCAGTGACCCCGGGACTAGCGCAACAGATACGCAGTATTTT	CASSDPGTSATDTQYF
TRBV9	TRBJ2-3	many	.	TGTGCCAGCAGCGTAGCGGTGGCTAGCACAGATACGCAGTATTTT	CASSVAVASTDTQYF
TRBV30	TRBJ1-2	.	.	TGTGCCTGGGAGGGGCTGAGCTATGGCTACACCTTC	CAWEGLSYGYTF
TRBV5-1	TRBJ2-2	few	TRBD1	TGCGCCCGCAGCCCGGGACAGGGGAAGTCCGGGGAGCTGTTTTTT	CARSPGQGKSGELFF
TRBV9	TRBJ1-2	few	.	TGTGCCAGCAGCGCGAACAGGGAATACTATGGCTACACCTTC	CASSANREYYGYTF
TRBV6-6	TRBJ1-3	few	TRBD1	TGTGCCATCTACACAGGGGGCTCTGGAAACACCATATATTTT	CAIYTGGSGNTIYF
TRBV7-9	TRBJ2-1	.	TRBD2	TGTGCCAGCAGCCCCCAGGCTAGCGGGGTATACAATGAGCAGTTCTTC	CASSPQASGVYNEQFF
TRBV30	TRBJ2-2	many	TRBD1	TGTGCCTGTAAAAGGACAGGCCTGAACACCGGGGAGCTGTTTTTT	CACKRTGLNTGELFF
TRBV5-4	TRBJ2-7	.	.	TGTGCCAGCAGATTGGGGATCACGGCTGACGAGCAGTACTTC	CASRLGITADEQYF
TRBV9	TRBJ1-3	few	TRBD1	TGTGCCAGCAGCGGACAGGGCTCTGGAAACACCATATATTTT	CASSGQGSGNTIYF
TRBV30	TRBJ1-1	.	.	TGTGCCTGGACTCGAGGGGGACTCGAGGCTTTCTTT	CAWTRGGLEAFF
TRBV6-6	TRBJ1-5	few	.	TGTGCCAGCAGCCACGACCGGGGGAAGCCCCAGCATTTT	CASSHDRGKPQHF
TRBV19	TRBJ2-3	.	TRBD1	TGTGCCAGTACCCGACAGGGGCCGGGCACAGATACGCAGTATTTT	CASTRQGPGTDTQYF
TRBV6-1	TRBJ2-5	many	.	TGTGCCAGCAGTGAAGTGGGGGGCTCCCAAGAGACCCAGTACTTC	CASSEVGGSQETQYF
TRBV5-1	TRBJ1-1	.	.	TGCGCCAGCAGCTTGGCCCTGAACACTGAAGCTTTCTTT	CASSLALNTEAFF
TRBV29-1	TRBJ2-3	few	.	TGCAGCGTTTTCAGGCCCCCAGATACGCAGTATTTT	CSVFRPPDTQYF
TRBV20-1	TRBJ2-7	few	.	TGCAGTGCTAGACTGGGGCACGAGCAGTACTTC	CSARLGHEQYF
TRBV5-1	TRBJ2-7	.	.	TGCGCCAGCAGACCACTCGAGCAGTACTTC	CASRPLEQYF
TRBV28	TRBJ1-6	.	.	TGTGCCAGCAGTTCTCCGGGGGTCGGTTCACCCCTCCACTTT	CASSSPGVGSPLHF
TRBV7-7	TRBJ2-2	few	.	TGTGCCAGCAGCGCCCGGGGGCTCGACGGGGAGCTGTTTTTT	CASSARGLDGELFF
TRBV6-5	TRBJ2-5	few	TRBD2	TGTGCCAGCAGTTCCCTAGCGGGGGTCCAAGAGACCCAGTACTTC	CASSSLAGVQETQYF